A selection of T cell receptor beta chains follows, all from one sample in a study of blood T cell repertoires in COVID-19. TCRdb's table, derived via immunoSEQ multiplex PCR, lists solely in-frame clones and lacks some. Of about 140,000 clones in the sample, approximately 85% were seen once. The source material was peripheral blood. Every receptor here comes from a man between 45 and 60 years old with acute or convalescent COVID-19. CDR3s include the opening cysteine and the closing phenylalanine or tryptophan. Clone size is given for some rows only: seen once, a few or many times, or a class if the clone is expanded.

J gene | clone size | V gene | CDR3 protein
TRBJ2-7 | NA | TRBV28 | CASTIGTTYSYEQYF
TRBJ2-3 | NA | TRBV3-1/TRBV3-2 | CASSLWGRGYENTQYF
TRBJ1-4 | once | TRBV6-5 | CATSRTGLNEKLFF
TRBJ2-5 | NA | TRBV7-9 | CASSPGTSGDQETQYF
TRBJ2-1 | NA | TRBV4-2 | CASSHSPAGGYNEQFF
TRBJ2-1 | NA | TRBV4-2 | CASSLRSLAGGRYEQFF
TRBJ1-2 | once | TRBV2 | CASILDRLNGYTF
TRBJ2-1 | NA | TRBV24-1 | CATSDNDATSNEQFF
TRBJ2-2 | NA | TRBV6-6 | CASSYGGGGELFF
TRBJ2-2 | NA | TRBV29-1 | CSAQGTSGSSYANTGELFF
TRBJ1-4 | NA | TRBV7-7 | CASSPISGIGEKLFF
TRBJ1-5 | NA | TRBV30 | CAWSFKGIPGRPQHF
TRBJ2-2 | NA | TRBV11-3 | CASSLEDRGPLGELFF
TRBJ2-1 | few | TRBV7-8 | CASSFRGGFTDEQFF
TRBJ1-2 | NA | TRBV7-9 | CASSLDRADYGYTF
TRBJ2-1 | NA | TRBV12-5 | CASGATAYNEQFF
TRBJ2-5 | NA | TRBV7-9 | CASKDVVAGAETQYF